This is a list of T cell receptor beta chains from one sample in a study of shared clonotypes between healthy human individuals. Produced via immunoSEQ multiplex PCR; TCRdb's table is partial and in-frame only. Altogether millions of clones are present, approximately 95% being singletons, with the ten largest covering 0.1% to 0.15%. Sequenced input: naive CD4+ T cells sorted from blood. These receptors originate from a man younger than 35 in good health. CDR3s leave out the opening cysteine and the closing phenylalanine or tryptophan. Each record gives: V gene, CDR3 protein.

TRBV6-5,ASSYGTSGNNEQF
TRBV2,ASPGFGRTDTQY
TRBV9,ASSVGQGPEMGGQY
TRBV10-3,AIGDSNEKLF
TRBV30,AWSVGTDTQY
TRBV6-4,ASSDSGTGDEQF
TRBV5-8,ASSLTTQPQH
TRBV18,ASSLGSSYEQY
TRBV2,ASSGVFGGELF
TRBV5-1,ASSLEGGPYNEQF
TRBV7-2,ASSSQDGGPSSYEQY
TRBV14,ASSQVAGRRTEAF
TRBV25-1,ASWGTGLNSPLH